Sequencing of this T cell receptor (beta chain) was carried out in a study of T cell clonality in common variable immunodeficiency. Sequencing was performed with immunoSEQ multiplex PCR; in TCRdb, only in-frame clones are kept and a portion is missing. This sample carries tens of thousands of clones and no singletons, and approximately 2% goes to the top ten. Heparinized whole blood, about 4.5 to 9 ml, came from each donor. This clone was seen a few times. With the read ending 3 residues before the CDR3 end, the germline J gene is used to fill in that end. Between the trimmed V and J ends, which lost 4 bases and 0 bases, there was a span of 16 bases. Germline V gene sequence: CDR1 KGHSH, CDR2 LQKENI. The CDR3 consists of 17 residues.

The receptor was isolated from a person between 18 and 75 years old in good health. Sequenced input: peripheral blood mononuclear cells. The V gene is TRBV18, the J gene TRBJ2-1; a weak D match, TRBD1 (6 bases). The sequenced CDR3 bases are TGTGCCAGCTCACAACTTACAGGGACGAGCTCCTACAATGAG. It is translated as CASSQLTGTSSYNE. The whole CDR3 reads CASSQLTGTSSYNEQFF.